The T cell receptor (beta chain) under discussion was sequenced for a study of blood T cell repertoires in COVID-19. Study details: PBMCs, B-cell-depleted T cells, or T cells were the source of the cDNA or gDNA that made up the material.

In the authors' methods: For nucleated cells, counts were estimated from reference gene primer amplification. Generated by immunoSEQ multiplex PCR, the TCRdb table keeps only in-frame clones and is missing some. That table supplies the V and J calls and clone size; D and trimming were determined from the DNA. Of 85,000 to 110,000 clones detected, roughly nine tenths appear once; the ten largest clones hold about 6.3%. This CDR3 region has 13 residues. In germline, CDR1 is SNHLY, CDR2 FYNNEI. Trimming removed 8 bases from V and 1 base from J; junction bases left unmatched: 3. The sequencing input was peripheral blood. This sequence originates from a human donor in a cohort sampled during active COVID-19. J is TRBJ1-1 and V is TRBV2, with TRBD1 identical over 8 bases. The DNA for the CDR3 is TGTGCCAGCGCCGGGACAGGGAACACTGAAGCTTTCTTT. Protein product: CASAGTGNTEAFF. Full variable domain (remainder filled in from reference TRBV2 and TRBJ1-1): EPEVTQTPSHQVTQMGQEVILRCVPISNHLYFYWYRQILGQKVEFLVSFYNNEISEKSEIFDDQFSVERPDGSNFTLKIRSTKLEDSAMYFCASAGTGNTEAFFGQGTRLTVV.